A selection of T cell receptor beta chains follows, all from one sample in a study of blood T cell repertoires in COVID-19. The assay was immunoSEQ multiplex PCR, and TCRdb's table has in-frame clones only and misses some. The data show roughly 200,000 clones, with over 75% seen just once and approximately 7.2% held by the top ten. The sequenced sample consisted of peripheral blood. Source of these receptors: a woman older than 75 with acute or convalescent COVID-19. The conserved cysteine and the conserved F or W are not part of the CDR3 here.

J gene | CDR3 length | V gene | CDR3 protein
TRBJ2-2 | 13 | TRBV5-1 | ASSSGTAWAGELF
TRBJ1-2 | 12 | TRBV6-1 | ASSDLGGYDGYT
TRBJ1-5 | 13 | TRBV19 | ASTNRRQGRQPQH
TRBJ1-4 | 11 | TRBV29-1 | SVSTGKREKLF
TRBJ2-7 | 11 | TRBV12-5 | ASGLTSDYEQY
TRBJ1-5 | 11 | TRBV19 | ATSDRFVQPQH
TRBJ2-2 | 12 | TRBV19 | ASRTGTDTGELF
TRBJ1-6 | 12 | TRBV18 | ASSPSTGDSPLH
TRBJ2-1 | 13 | TRBV15 | ATSSGLAGVSEQF
TRBJ1-3 | 12 | TRBV25-1 | ASSETNSGNTIY
TRBJ2-3 | 13 | TRBV7-7 | ASSRTDLAVDTQY
TRBJ1-2 | 12 | TRBV28 | ASRPGTVNYGYT
TRBJ1-4 | 16 | TRBV11-2 | ASSLKIWGGGSDEKLF
TRBJ1-2 | 11 | TRBV6-1 | ASSEGHGYGYT
TRBJ2-7 | 13 | TRBV9 | ASSVGTDQAYEQY
TRBJ1-1 | 13 | TRBV25-1 | ASSAAARMDTEAF
TRBJ1-2 | 14 | TRBV7-2 | ASSFTGGDNRYGYT
TRBJ2-3 | 13 | TRBV11-3 | ASSSGQGWTDTQY
TRBJ2-3 | 14 | TRBV3-1/TRBV3-2 | ASSQILAGDTDTQY
TRBJ1-1 | 10 | TRBV29-1 | SAQLTGAEAF
TRBJ2-2 | 12 | TRBV19 | AANRGLDTGELF
TRBJ1-1 | 13 | TRBV10-3 | AINNNGGGNTEAF